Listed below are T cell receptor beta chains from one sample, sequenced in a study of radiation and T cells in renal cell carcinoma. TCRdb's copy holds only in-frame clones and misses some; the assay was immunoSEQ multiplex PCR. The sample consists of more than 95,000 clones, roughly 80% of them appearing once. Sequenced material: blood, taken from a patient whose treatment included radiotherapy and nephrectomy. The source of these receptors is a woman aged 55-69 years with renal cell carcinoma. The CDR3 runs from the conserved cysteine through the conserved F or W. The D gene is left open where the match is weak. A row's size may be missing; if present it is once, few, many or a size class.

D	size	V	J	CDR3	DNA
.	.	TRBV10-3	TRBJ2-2	CAISEGGAGELFF	TGTGCCATCAGTGAGGGGGGAGCCGGGGAGCTGTTTTTT
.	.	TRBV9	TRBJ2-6	CASSVALAGANVLTF	TGTGCCAGCAGCGTAGCTCTTGCTGGGGCCAACGTCCTGACTTTC
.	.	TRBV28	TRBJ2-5	CASSGPGETQYF	TGTGCCAGCAGTGGACCGGGAGAGACCCAGTACTTC
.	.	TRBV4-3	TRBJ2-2	CASSQDLRPENTGELFF	TGCGCCAGCAGCCAAGATCTGCGCCCGGAAAACACCGGGGAGCTGTTTTTT
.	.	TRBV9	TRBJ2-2	CASSAFPRPTNTGELFF	TGTGCCAGCAGCGCCTTTCCCCGGCCAACGAACACCGGGGAGCTGTTTTTT
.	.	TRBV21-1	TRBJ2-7	CASSKASSSSTYEQYF	TGTGCCAGCAGCAAAGCGTCTAGCTCTTCGACCTACGAGCAGTACTTC
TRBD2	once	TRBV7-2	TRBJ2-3	CASSLAGGPHERTADTQYF	TGTGCCAGCAGCTTAGCGGGAGGGCCTCATGAGAGGACTGCGGATACGCAGTATTTT
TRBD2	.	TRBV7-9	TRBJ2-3	CASSILTTSGTTDTQYF	TGTGCCAGCAGCATCCTCACGACTAGCGGGACCACAGATACGCAGTATTTT
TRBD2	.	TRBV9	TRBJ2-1	CASSVLTSEGNEQFF	TGTGCCAGCAGCGTTCTGACTAGCGAAGGGAATGAGCAGTTCTTC
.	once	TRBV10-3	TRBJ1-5	CAISESRGSQPQHF	TGTGCCATCAGTGAGTCGAGGGGAAGTCAGCCCCAGCATTTT
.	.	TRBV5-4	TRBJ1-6	CASSRKDINNSPLHF	TGTGCCAGCAGCCGTAAGGACATAAATAATTCACCCCTCCACTTT
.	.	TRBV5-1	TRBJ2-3	CASSLTDSTDTQYF	TGCGCCAGCAGCTTGACGGACAGCACAGATACGCAGTATTTT
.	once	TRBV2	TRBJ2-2	CASSEGRFSNTGELFF	TGTGCCAGCAGTGAGGGACGGTTTTCGAACACCGGGGAGCTGTTTTTT
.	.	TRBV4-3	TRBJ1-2	CASSVVGQTYGYTF	TGCGCCAGCAGCGTTGTGGGGCAGACCTATGGCTACACCTTC